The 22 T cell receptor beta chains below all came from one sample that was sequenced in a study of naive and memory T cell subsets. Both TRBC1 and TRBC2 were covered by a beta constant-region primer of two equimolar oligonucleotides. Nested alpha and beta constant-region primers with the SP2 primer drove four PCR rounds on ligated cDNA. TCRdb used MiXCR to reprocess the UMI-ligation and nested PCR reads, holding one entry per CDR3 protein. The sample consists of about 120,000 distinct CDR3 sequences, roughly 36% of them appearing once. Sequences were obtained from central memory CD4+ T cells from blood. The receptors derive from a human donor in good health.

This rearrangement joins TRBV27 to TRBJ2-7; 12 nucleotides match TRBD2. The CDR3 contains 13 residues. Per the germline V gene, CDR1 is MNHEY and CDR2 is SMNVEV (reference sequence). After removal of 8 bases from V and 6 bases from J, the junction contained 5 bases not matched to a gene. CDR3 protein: CASASGRATEQYF. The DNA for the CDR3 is TGTGCCAGCGCTAGCGGGAGGGCCACCGAGCAGTACTTC.

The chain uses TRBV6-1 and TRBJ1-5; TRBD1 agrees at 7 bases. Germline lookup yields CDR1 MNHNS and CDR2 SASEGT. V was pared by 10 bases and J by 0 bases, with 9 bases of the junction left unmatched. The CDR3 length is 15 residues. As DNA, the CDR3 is TGTGCCATACAAGACAGGGCCTATAGCAATCAGCCCCAGCATTTT. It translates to CAIQDRAYSNQPQHF.

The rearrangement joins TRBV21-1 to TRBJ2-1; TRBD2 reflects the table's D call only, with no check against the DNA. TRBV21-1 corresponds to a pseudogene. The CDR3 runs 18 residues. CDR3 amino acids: CASSIYSLAGVAYNEQFF. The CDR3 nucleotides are TGTGCCAGCAGCATCTACTCTCTAGCGGGAGTGGCCTACAATGAGCAGTTCTTC.

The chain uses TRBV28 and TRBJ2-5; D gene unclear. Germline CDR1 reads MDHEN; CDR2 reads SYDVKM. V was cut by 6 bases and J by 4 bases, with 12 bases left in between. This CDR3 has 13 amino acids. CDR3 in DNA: TGTGCCAGCAGCACCCCGGGTTTAGAGACCCAGTACTTC. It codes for CASSTPGLETQYF.

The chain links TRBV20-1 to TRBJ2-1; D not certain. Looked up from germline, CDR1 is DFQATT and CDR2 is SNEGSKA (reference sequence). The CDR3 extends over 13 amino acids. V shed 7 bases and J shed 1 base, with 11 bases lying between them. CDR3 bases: TGCAGTGTCAACTCCCGTTCCTACAATGAGCAGTTCTTC. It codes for CSVNSRSYNEQFF.

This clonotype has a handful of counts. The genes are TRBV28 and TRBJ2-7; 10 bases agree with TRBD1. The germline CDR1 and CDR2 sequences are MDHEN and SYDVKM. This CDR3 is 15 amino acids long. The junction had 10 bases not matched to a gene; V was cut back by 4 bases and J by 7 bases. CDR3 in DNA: TGTGCCAGCAGTTCGACCGACAGGGGGCTGGGGGAGCAGTACTTC. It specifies CASSSTDRGLGEQYF.

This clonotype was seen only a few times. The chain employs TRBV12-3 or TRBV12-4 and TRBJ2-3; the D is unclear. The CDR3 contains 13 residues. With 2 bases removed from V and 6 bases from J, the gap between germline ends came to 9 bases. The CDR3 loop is CASSLTFMDTQYF. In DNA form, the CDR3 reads TGTGCCAGCAGTTTAACATTCATGGATACGCAGTATTTT.

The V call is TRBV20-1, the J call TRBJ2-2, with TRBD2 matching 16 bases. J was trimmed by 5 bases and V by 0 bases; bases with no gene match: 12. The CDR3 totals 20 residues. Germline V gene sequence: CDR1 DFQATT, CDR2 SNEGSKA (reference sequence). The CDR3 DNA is TGCAGTGCTAGAGATTTTGGGACTAGCGGGAGGGCCGCACGTACCGGGGAGCTGTTTTTT. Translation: CSARDFGTSGRAARTGELFF.

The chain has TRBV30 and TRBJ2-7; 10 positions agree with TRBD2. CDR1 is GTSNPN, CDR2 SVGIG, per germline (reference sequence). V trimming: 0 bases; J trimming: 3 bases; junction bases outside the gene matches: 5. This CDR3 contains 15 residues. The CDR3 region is CAWSVSSGSGYEQYF. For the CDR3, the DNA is TGTGCCTGGAGTGTCTCTAGCGGGAGTGGCTACGAGCAGTACTTC.

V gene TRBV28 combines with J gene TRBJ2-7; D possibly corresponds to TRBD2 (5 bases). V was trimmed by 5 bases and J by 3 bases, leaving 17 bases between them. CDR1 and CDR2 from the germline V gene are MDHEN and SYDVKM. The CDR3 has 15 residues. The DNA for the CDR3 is TGTGCCAGCAGTACCCCCTCGGGAACGTTCTACGAGCAGTACTTC. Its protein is CASSTPSGTFYEQYF.

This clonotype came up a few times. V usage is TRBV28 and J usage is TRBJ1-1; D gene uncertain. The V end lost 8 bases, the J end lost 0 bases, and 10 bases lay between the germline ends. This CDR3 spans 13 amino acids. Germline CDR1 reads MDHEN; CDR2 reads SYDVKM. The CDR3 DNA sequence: TGTGCCAGCGGAGATAGGGTGAACACTGAAGCTTTCTTT. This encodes CASGDRVNTEAFF.

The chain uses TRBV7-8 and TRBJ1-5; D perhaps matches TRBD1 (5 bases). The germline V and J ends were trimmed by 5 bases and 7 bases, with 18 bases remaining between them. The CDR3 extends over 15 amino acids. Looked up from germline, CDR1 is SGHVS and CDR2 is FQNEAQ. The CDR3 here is CASSLAGGGRQPQHF. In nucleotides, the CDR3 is TGTGCCAGCAGCCTCGCGGGCGGGGGAAGGCAGCCCCAGCATTTT.

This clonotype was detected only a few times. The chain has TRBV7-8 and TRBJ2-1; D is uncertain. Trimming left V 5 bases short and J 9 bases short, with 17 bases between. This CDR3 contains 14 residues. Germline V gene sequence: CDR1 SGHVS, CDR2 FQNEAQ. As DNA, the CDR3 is TGTGCCAGCAGCCCCCTCATAGTGCAGGTTGAGCAGTTCTTC. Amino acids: CASSPLIVQVEQFF.

The CDR3 is CASSILAGRGDTQYF. Here the CDR3 DNA reads TGTGCCAGCAGTATCCTGGCGGGACGGGGAGATACGCAGTATTTT. The genes are TRBV27 and TRBJ2-3; a weak D match, TRBD2 (6 bases). V lost 5 bases, J lost 5 bases, and 17 bases lay in between. CDR3 size: 15 residues. CDR1 is MNHEY, CDR2 SMNVEV, per germline (reference sequence).

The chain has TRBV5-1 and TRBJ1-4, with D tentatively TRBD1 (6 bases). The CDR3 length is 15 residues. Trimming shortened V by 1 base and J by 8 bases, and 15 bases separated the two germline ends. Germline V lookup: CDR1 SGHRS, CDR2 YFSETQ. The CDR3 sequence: CASSLSQGSREKLFF. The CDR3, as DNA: TGCGCCAGCAGCTTGAGCCAGGGGAGTAGGGAAAAACTGTTTTTT. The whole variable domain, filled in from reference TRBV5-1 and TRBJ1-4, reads KAGVTQTPRYLIKTRGQQVTLSCSPISGHRSVSWYQQTPGQGLQFLFEYFSETQRNKGNFPGRFSGRQFSNSRSEMNVSTLELGDSALYLCASSLSQGSREKLFFGSGTQLSVL.

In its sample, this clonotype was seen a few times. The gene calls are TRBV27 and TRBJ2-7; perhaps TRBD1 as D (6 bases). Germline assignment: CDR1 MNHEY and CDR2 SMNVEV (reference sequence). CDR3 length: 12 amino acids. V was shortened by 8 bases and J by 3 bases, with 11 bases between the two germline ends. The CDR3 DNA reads TGTGCCAGCTCGCAACAGGGCTACGAGCAGTACTTC. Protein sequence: CASSQQGYEQYF.

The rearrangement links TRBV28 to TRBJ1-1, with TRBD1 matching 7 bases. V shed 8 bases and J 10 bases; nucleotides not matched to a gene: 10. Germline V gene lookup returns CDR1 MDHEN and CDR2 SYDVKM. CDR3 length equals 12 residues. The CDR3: CASGNRGETAFF. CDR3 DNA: TGTGCCAGCGGAAACAGGGGAGAGACAGCTTTCTTT. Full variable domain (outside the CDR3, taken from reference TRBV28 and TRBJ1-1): DVKVTQSSRYLVKRTGEKVFLECVQDMDHENMFWYRQDPGLGLRLIYFSYDVKMKEKGDIPEGYSVSREKKERFSLILESASTNQTSMYLCASGNRGETAFFGQGTRLTVV.

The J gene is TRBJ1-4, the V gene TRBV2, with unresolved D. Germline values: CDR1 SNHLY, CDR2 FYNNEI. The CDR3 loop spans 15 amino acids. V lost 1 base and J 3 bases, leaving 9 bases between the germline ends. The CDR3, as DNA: TGTGCCAGCAGTGAAGGGGGTACGGCTAATGAAAAACTGTTTTTT. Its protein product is CASSEGGTANEKLFF. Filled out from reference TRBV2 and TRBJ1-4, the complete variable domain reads EPEVTQTPSHQVTQMGQEVILRCVPISNHLYFYWYRQILGQKVEFLVSFYNNEISEKSEIFDDQFSVERPDGSNFTLKIRSTKLEDSAMYFCASSEGGTANEKLFFGSGTQLSVL.

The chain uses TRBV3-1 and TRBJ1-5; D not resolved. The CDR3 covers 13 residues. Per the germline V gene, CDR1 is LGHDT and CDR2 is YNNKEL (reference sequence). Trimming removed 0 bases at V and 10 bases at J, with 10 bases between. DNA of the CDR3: TGTGCCAGCAGCCAAGAGGGAGACCTTCCCCAGCATTTT. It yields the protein CASSQEGDLPQHF.

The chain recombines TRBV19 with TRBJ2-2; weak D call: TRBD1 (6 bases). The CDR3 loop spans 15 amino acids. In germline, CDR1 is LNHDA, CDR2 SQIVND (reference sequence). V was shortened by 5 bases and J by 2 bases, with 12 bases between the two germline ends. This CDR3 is CASSRQGYNTGELFF. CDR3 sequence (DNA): TGTGCCAGTAGTCGCCAGGGGTACAACACCGGGGAGCTGTTTTTT.

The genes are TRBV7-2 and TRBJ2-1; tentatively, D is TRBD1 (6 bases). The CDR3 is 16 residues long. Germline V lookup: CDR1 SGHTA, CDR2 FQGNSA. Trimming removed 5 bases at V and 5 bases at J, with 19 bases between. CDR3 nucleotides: TGTGCCAGCAGCCCCCCAGGGGCTGTTGGAAACAATGAGCAGTTCTTC. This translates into CASSPPGAVGNNEQFF.

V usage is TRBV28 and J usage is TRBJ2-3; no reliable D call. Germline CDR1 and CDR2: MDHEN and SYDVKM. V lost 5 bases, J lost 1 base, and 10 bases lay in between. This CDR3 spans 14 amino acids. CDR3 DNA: TGTGCCAGCAGTCCCCCGCCTCGCACAGATACGCAGTATTTT. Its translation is CASSPPPRTDTQYF.